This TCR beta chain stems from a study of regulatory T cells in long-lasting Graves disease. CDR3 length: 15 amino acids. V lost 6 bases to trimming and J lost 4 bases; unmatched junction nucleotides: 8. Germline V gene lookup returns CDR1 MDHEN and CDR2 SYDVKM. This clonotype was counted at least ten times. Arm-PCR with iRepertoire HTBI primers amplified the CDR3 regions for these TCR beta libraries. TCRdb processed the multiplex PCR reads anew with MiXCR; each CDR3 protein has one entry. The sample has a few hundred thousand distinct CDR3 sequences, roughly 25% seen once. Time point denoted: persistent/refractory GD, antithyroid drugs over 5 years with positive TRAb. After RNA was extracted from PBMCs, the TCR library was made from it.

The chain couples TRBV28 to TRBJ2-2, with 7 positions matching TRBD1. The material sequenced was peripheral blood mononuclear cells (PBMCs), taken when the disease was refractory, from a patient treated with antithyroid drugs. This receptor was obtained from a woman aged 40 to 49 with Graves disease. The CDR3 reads CASRPTGSGTGELFF. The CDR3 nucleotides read TGTGCCAGCAGGCCGACAGGGTCGGGCACCGGGGAGCTGTTTTTT.